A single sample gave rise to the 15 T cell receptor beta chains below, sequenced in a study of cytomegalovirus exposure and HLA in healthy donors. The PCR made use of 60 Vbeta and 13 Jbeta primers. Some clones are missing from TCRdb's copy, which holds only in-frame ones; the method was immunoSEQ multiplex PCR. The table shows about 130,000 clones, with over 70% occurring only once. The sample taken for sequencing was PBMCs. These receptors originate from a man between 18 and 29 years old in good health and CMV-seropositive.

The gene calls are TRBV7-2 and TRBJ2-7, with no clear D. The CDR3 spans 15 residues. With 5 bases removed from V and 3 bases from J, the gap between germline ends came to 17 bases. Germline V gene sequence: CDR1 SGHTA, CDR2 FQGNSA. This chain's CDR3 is CASSPSRGRFYEQYF. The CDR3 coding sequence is TGTGCCAGCAGCCCAAGCCGAGGAAGATTCTACGAGCAGTACTTC.

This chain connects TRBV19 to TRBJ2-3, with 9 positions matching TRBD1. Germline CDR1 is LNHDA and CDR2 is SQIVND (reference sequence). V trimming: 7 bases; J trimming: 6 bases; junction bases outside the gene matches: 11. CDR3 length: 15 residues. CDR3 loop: CASKLPGQGTDTQYF. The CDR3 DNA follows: TGTGCCAGTAAACTCCCCGGACAGGGGACGGATACGCAGTATTTT.

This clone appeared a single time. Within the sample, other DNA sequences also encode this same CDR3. CDR3 in DNA: TGCGCCAGCAGCCTATTGACAGGCTACGAGCAGTACTTC. Encoded protein: CASSLLTGYEQYF. The rearrangement joins TRBV5-1 to TRBJ2-7; TRBD1 might be the D (6 bases). The CDR3 length is 13 residues. Trimming pared 4 bases from V and 3 bases from J, leaving 11 bases between. CDR1 is SGHRS and CDR2 is YFSETQ in the germline V gene.

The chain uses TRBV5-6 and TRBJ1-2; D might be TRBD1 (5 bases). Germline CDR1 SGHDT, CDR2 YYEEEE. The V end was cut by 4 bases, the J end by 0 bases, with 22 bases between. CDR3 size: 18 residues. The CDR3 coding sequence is TGTGCCAGCAGCCTAATCGGCTGGACAAACGAGACTAACTATGGCTACACCTTC. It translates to CASSLIGWTNETNYGYTF.

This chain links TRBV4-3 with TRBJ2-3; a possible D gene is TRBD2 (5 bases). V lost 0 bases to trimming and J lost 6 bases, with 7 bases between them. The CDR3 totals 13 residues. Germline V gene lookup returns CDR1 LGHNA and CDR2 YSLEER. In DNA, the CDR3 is TGCGCCAGCAGCCAAGAAGGGAGCGATACGCAGTATTTT. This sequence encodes CASSQEGSDTQYF.

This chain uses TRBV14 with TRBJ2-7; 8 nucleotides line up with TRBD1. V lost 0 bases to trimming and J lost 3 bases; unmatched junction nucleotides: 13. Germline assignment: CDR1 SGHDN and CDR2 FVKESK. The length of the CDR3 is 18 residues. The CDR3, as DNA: TGTGCCAGCAGCCAAGAAGGGTCTGGGGACAGGACTCTCTACGAGCAGTACTTC. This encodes CASSQEGSGDRTLYEQYF.

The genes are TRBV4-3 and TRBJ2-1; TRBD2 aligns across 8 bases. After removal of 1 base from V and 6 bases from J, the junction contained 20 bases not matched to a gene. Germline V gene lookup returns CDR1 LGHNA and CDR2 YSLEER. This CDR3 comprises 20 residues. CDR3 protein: CASSQGIQRIPGLGSNEQFF. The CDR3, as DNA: TGCGCCAGCAGCCAAGGGATACAGAGAATTCCGGGACTAGGATCCAATGAGCAGTTCTTC.

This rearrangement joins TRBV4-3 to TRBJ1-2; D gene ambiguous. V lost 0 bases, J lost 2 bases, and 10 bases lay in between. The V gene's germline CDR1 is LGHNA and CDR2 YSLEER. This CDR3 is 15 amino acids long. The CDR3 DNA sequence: TGCGCCAGCAGCCAAGAGGTTCAGATGAACTATGGCTACACCTTC. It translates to CASSQEVQMNYGYTF.

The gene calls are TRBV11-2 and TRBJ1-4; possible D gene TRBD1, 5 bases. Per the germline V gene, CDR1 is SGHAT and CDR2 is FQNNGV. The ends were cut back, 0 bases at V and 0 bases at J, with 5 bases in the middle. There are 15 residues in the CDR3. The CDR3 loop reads CASSLDRATNEKLFF. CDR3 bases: TGTGCCAGCAGCTTAGACAGGGCAACTAATGAAAAACTGTTTTTT.

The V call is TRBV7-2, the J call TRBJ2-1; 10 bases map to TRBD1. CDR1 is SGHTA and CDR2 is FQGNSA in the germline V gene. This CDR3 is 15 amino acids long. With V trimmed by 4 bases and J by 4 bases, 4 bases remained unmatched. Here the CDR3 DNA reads TGTGCCAGCAGCTCGGGACAGGGGACATACAATGAGCAGTTCTTC. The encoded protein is CASSSGQGTYNEQFF.

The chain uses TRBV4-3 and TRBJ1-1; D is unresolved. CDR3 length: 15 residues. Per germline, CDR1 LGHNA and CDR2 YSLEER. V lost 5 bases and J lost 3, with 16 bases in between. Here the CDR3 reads CASSSTYGEDTEAFF. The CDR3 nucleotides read TGCGCCAGCAGCTCGACGTACGGGGAGGACACTGAAGCTTTCTTT.

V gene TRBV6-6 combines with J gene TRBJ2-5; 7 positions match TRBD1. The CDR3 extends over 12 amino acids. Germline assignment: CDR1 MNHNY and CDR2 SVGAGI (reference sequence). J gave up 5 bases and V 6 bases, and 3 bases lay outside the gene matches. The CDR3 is CASRTGQETQYF. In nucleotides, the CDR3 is TGTGCCAGCAGGACAGGGCAGGAGACCCAGTACTTC.

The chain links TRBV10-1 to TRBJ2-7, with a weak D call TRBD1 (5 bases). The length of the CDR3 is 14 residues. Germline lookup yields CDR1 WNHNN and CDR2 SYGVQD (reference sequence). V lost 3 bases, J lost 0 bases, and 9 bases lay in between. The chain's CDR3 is CASSDSDSSYEQYF. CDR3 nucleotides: TGCGCCAGCAGTGACTCTGACAGCTCCTACGAGCAGTACTTC.

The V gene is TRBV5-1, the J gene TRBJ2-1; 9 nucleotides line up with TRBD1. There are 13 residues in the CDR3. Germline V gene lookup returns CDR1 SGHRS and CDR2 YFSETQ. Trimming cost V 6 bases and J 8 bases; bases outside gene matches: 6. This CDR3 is CASISGTGYEQFF. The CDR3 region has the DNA TGCGCCAGCATCTCGGGGACAGGGTATGAGCAGTTCTTC.

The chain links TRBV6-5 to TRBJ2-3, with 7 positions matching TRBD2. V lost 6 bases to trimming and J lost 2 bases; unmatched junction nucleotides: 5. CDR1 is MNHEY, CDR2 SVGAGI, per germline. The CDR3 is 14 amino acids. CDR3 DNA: TGTGCCAGCAGACCTAGCGGAGTCACAGATACGCAGTATTTT. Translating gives CASRPSGVTDTQYF.